The sequence of this T cell receptor (beta chain) was determined in a study of T cell responses to AZD1222 COVID-19 vaccine. Whole-study findings and limits: Among the donors, most were white British and more were female, and clonal diversity was possibly underestimated. Increases in Spike-specific TCR breadth and depth were seen after two AZD1222 doses. Just a handful of AZD1222 recipients were seropositive at baseline.

To note about this clone: What it recognizes is unknown.

Germline V gives CDR1 SGHTA, CDR2 FQGNSA. The ends were cut back, 4 bases at V and 0 bases at J, with 10 bases in the middle. The CDR3 consists of 15 residues. Second-dose recipients at about 4 or about 12 weeks were treated as one pooled group. Assay: immunoSEQ multiplex PCR; the TCRdb copy retains only in-frame clones and omits some. The profile shows over 110,000 clones, around 90% of them singletons. The chain uses TRBV7-2 and TRBJ1-5; D not resolved. The sample consisted of peripheral blood, taken 28 days after the second AZD1222 dose. This clonotype originated in an adult who received the AZD1222 COVID-19 vaccine. The CDR3 region is CASSSEDSSNQPQHF. The DNA for the CDR3 is TGTGCCAGCAGCTCAGAAGATTCTAGCAATCAGCCCCAGCATTTT. The whole variable domain, remainder taken from reference TRBV7-2 and TRBJ1-5, is GAGVSQSPSNKVTEKGKDVELRCDPISGHTALYWYRQSLGQGLEFLIYFQGNSAPDKSGLPSDRFSAERTGGSVSTLTIQRTQQEDSAVYLCASSSEDSSNQPQHFGDGTRLSIL.